A selection of T cell receptor beta chains follows, all from one sample in a study of cytomegalovirus exposure and HLA in healthy donors. Generated by immunoSEQ multiplex PCR, the TCRdb table keeps only in-frame clones and is missing some. The sample has some 190,000 clones, 82% seen once. What was sequenced was PBMCs. All receptors come from a man aged 40-55 years in good health and CMV-seronegative. Both conserved end residues are part of each CDR3. D genes are given only for firm matches. Clone size is given for some rows only: seen once, a few or many times, or a class if the clone is expanded.

TRBJ1-6 | NA | TRBV2 | 15 | TRBD1 | TGTGCCAGCAAAACGGACAGGGCGAATAATTCACCCCTCCACTTT | CASKTDRANNSPLHF
TRBJ2-7 | NA | TRBV6-5 | 14 | NA | TGTGCCAGCAGCAACTCCGGACACTTCTACGAGCAGTACTTC | CASSNSGHFYEQYF
TRBJ1-1 | NA | TRBV25-1 | 15 | NA | TGTGCCAGCAGTTCGGGGGGCGGGGGCTACACTGAAGCTTTCTTT | CASSSGGGGYTEAFF
TRBJ1-5 | NA | TRBV18 | 16 | NA | TGTGCCAGCTCCCCTAGCGGGGCAGGGAATGGGCAGCCCCAGCATTTT | CASSPSGAGNGQPQHF
TRBJ1-2 | NA | TRBV28 | 16 | NA | TGTGCCAGCATGGCCATACACGGGAACACTAACTATGGCTACACCTTC | CASMAIHGNTNYGYTF
TRBJ1-1 | NA | TRBV30 | 11 | NA | TGTGCCTGGAGTGGGGGAGGTGAAGCTTTCTTT | CAWSGGGEAFF
TRBJ2-7 | NA | TRBV4-2 | 11 | NA | TGTGCCAGCAGCTCCTTATACGAGCAGTACTTC | CASSSLYEQYF
TRBJ2-1 | NA | TRBV7-8 | 16 | NA | TGTGCCAGCACCTTCACCCCGGGACTCACCTACAATGAGCAGTTCTTC | CASTFTPGLTYNEQFF
TRBJ2-7 | NA | TRBV5-1 | 14 | NA | TGCGCCAGCAGCTTACAGGGAGAGGTCTACGAGCAGTACTTC | CASSLQGEVYEQYF
TRBJ2-7 | NA | TRBV19 | 14 | TRBD1 | TGTGCCAGTAGTATATCAACAGGGGGCTACGAGCAGTACTTC | CASSISTGGYEQYF
TRBJ2-5 | NA | TRBV6-5 | 16 | TRBD1 | TGTGCCAGCAGTTACTCGGGGACAGGGAGGCAAGAGACCCAGTACTTC | CASSYSGTGRQETQYF
TRBJ2-3 | NA | TRBV9 | 15 | NA | TGTGCCAGCAGCGTAGTTCCAGGGGGCACAGATACGCAGTATTTT | CASSVVPGGTDTQYF
TRBJ2-7 | once | TRBV4-2 | 14 | NA | TGTGCCAGCAGCCGGGTTTTGGACAGCTACGAGCAGTACTTC | CASSRVLDSYEQYF
TRBJ1-3 | NA | TRBV5-5 | 19 | NA | TGTGCCAGCAGCTTGGTGGTCAGGGACTACCTTAAGCGGGGAAACACCATATATTTT | CASSLVVRDYLKRGNTIYF
TRBJ1-2 | NA | TRBV6-1 | 15 | NA | TGTGCCAGCATGGCACGTCCCCGACTGGACTATGGCTACACCTTC | CASMARPRLDYGYTF
TRBJ2-7 | NA | TRBV6-6 | 15 | TRBD2 | TGTGCCAGCAGCCCCGCGGCTAGCGGGGGTTACGAGCAGTACTTC | CASSPAASGGYEQYF
TRBJ2-3 | NA | TRBV4-2 | 16 | TRBD2 | TGTGCCAGCAGCCAAAGGGCGGGGGGAAGCACAGATACGCAGTATTTT | CASSQRAGGSTDTQYF
TRBJ1-5 | NA | TRBV27 | 15 | NA | TGTGCCAGCAGTTTGGCCCCGTTTAGCAATCAGCCCCAGCATTTT | CASSLAPFSNQPQHF
TRBJ2-5 | NA | TRBV6-4 | 18 | TRBD2 | TGTGCCAGCAGTGACTCCTTTGGACTAGCGGGATCTCAAGAGACCCAGTACTTC | CASSDSFGLAGSQETQYF
TRBJ1-2 | NA | TRBV7-2 | 12 | NA | TGTGCCAGCCGGGGGATTAACTATGGCTACACCTTC | CASRGINYGYTF
TRBJ2-3 | NA | TRBV7-2 | 14 | TRBD2 | TGTGCCAGCAGGGCGGGAGCTGGTGCAGATACGCAGTATTTT | CASRAGAGADTQYF
TRBJ2-1 | NA | TRBV7-2 | 15 | NA | TGTGCCAGCAGCTTTTCTGGACAGAACTACAATGAGCAGTTCTTC | CASSFSGQNYNEQFF
TRBJ1-2 | few | TRBV6-6 | 15 | TRBD1 | TGTGCCAGCAGTCACCCTACGGACAGGGCCAGGGGCTACACCTTC | CASSHPTDRARGYTF
TRBJ2-5 | NA | TRBV28 | 16 | TRBD2 | TGTGCCAGCAGTTTTGGGGTCCTAGCGGGCCAAGAGACCCAGTACTTC | CASSFGVLAGQETQYF
TRBJ1-1 | NA | TRBV19 | 13 | NA | TGTGCCAGTAGGGCGACAGAACGACGAGAAGCTTTCTTT | CASRATERREAFF
TRBJ1-6 | NA | TRBV7-2 | 16 | TRBD1 | TGTGCCAGCAGCTTAGTAGGACAGGGGACCAATTCACCCCTCCACTTT | CASSLVGQGTNSPLHF
TRBJ2-2 | few | TRBV6-5 | 15 | NA | TGTGCCAGCAGTTTAGAGTTGGAGGGAGCCGGGGAGCTGTTTTTT | CASSLELEGAGELFF
TRBJ1-6 | NA | TRBV28 | 16 | TRBD1 | TGTGCCAGCAAGACAGGGGGCGGCCTCTATAATTCACCCCTCCACTTT | CASKTGGGLYNSPLHF
TRBJ1-2 | few | TRBV7-2 | 13 | TRBD1 | TGTGCCAGCAGCCCCGACAGGGACTATGGCTACACCTTC | CASSPDRDYGYTF
TRBJ2-6 | NA | TRBV5-4 | 16 | TRBD2 | TGTGCCAGCAGCTGGGGGGGGAGGGTCGGGGCCAACGTCCTGACTTTC | CASSWGGRVGANVLTF
TRBJ2-1 | NA | TRBV7-2 | 15 | NA | TGTGCCAGCAGCATTGACGGCGGCTCCTACAATGAGCAGTTCTTC | CASSIDGGSYNEQFF
TRBJ1-1 | few | TRBV6-1 | 13 | NA | TGTGCCAGCACCAGACAATGGAACACTGAAGCTTTCTTT | CASTRQWNTEAFF
TRBJ2-1 | NA | TRBV10-3 | 16 | TRBD2 | TGTGCCATCAGCGGGGTGACTAGCGGGGGAGGGAATGAGCAGTTCTTC | CAISGVTSGGGNEQFF
TRBJ2-5 | NA | TRBV19 | 14 | NA | TGTGCCAGTAGTAGTGGGGGCGGAGCGGAGACCCAGTACTTC | CASSSGGGAETQYF
TRBJ1-1 | NA | TRBV11-3 | 16 | NA | TGTGCCAGCAGCCCCCTGGGACATCCCATGGGGACTGAAGCTTTCTTT | CASSPLGHPMGTEAFF
TRBJ1-4 | NA | TRBV29-1 | 17 | TRBD1 | TGCAGCGTCCGTACCCCGGGACAGGGCTCAACTAATGAAAAACTGTTTTTT | CSVRTPGQGSTNEKLFF
TRBJ2-7 | NA | TRBV19 | 13 | TRBD1 | TGTGCCAGTAGTGCGGACAGGGGATACGAGCAGTACTTC | CASSADRGYEQYF
TRBJ1-2 | NA | TRBV6-6 | 15 | NA | TGTGCCAGCAGTTACCCAGGGGCAGGGTATAATGGCTACACCTTC | CASSYPGAGYNGYTF
TRBJ1-2 | NA | TRBV9 | 16 | NA | TGTGCCAGCAGCGTAGGGGGAGGGCCGGGAGGCTATGGCTACACCTTC | CASSVGGGPGGYGYTF
TRBJ1-5 | NA | TRBV30 | 14 | NA | TGTGCCTGGAGTCGCTCGACAGTAGGTCAGCCCCAGCATTTT | CAWSRSTVGQPQHF
TRBJ2-2 | once | TRBV11-3 | 16 | TRBD2 | TGTGCCAGCAGCTCGGCGGGGGGGAGGAGAACCGGGGAGCTGTTTTTT | CASSSAGGRRTGELFF
TRBJ2-1 | NA | TRBV7-9 | 13 | NA | TGTGCCAGCAGCTTAGCAGGGGGTGATGAGCAGTTCTTC | CASSLAGGDEQFF
TRBJ1-4 | NA | TRBV4-1 | 14 | TRBD1 | TGCGCCAGCAGCCGGGACAGGCTTAATGAAAAACTGTTTTTT | CASSRDRLNEKLFF
TRBJ1-5 | NA | TRBV18 | 15 | NA | TGTGCCAGCTCACCAACCGCAGGGTACAATCAGCCCCAGCATTTT | CASSPTAGYNQPQHF
TRBJ1-2 | NA | TRBV7-2 | 15 | TRBD1 | TGTGCCAGCAGCTTTAGACAGGGGGTGGGCTATGGCTACACCTTC | CASSFRQGVGYGYTF
TRBJ2-3 | NA | TRBV11-2 | 15 | TRBD2 | TGTGCCAGCAGCTCGAGGACTAGCGTGACAGATACGCAGTATTTT | CASSSRTSVTDTQYF
TRBJ1-1 | NA | TRBV7-2 | 17 | NA | TGTGCCAGCAGCCGGAACAGGCAGGGCATGGGGAACACTGAAGCTTTCTTT | CASSRNRQGMGNTEAFF
TRBJ1-5 | NA | TRBV28 | 16 | TRBD1 | TGTGCCAGCAGTCCTTCGGACAGGGGATCCAATCAGCCCCAGCATTTT | CASSPSDRGSNQPQHF
TRBJ2-3 | NA | TRBV28 | 14 | TRBD2 | TGTGCCAGCAGTCCCCTTCGGGAGGCAGATACGCAGTATTTT | CASSPLREADTQYF
TRBJ2-7 | NA | TRBV10-1 | 12 | NA | TGCGCCAGCGCGGCTAGCCCAGACGAGCAGTACTTC | CASAASPDEQYF
TRBJ2-1 | NA | TRBV7-9 | 17 | NA | TGTTCCAGCAGCTTAGTGGGAGGGGGGGGGTCCTACAATGAGCAGTTCTTC | CSSSLVGGGGSYNEQFF
TRBJ2-2 | NA | TRBV11-2 | 12 | NA | TGTGCCAGCACCAGCAGACTCGGGGAGCTGTTTTTT | CASTSRLGELFF
TRBJ2-7 | once | TRBV18 | 14 | NA | TGTGCCAGCTCTCCGGACAGCACCTTTTACGAGCAGTACTTC | CASSPDSTFYEQYF
TRBJ1-1 | NA | TRBV28 | 12 | TRBD1 | TGTGCCAGCAGTCTGCGACAGGGCGGGGCTTTCTTT | CASSLRQGGAFF
TRBJ2-5 | NA | TRBV18 | 16 | NA | TGTGCCAGCTCACCGTCCGATGGACAGAAAAAAGAGACCCAGTACTTC | CASSPSDGQKKETQYF
TRBJ1-6 | NA | TRBV7-6 | 15 | NA | TGTGCCAGCCAAGGATCGGGCTCCTATAATTCACCCCTCCACTTT | CASQGSGSYNSPLHF
TRBJ1-4 | NA | TRBV9 | 15 | TRBD1 | TGTGCCAGCAGCGTGGGACAGGCTTCAAATGAAAAACTGTTTTTT | CASSVGQASNEKLFF
TRBJ2-1 | NA | TRBV7-3 | 17 | TRBD2 | TGTGCCAGCAGCTTCGACGGCGGGGGGGGTTCTTACAATGAGCAGTTCTTC | CASSFDGGGGSYNEQFF
TRBJ2-5 | NA | TRBV5-1 | 15 | TRBD2 | TGCGCCAGCAGCCCTAGCGGGAGTAGCCAAGAGACCCAGTACTTC | CASSPSGSSQETQYF